The clone carrying this T cell receptor (beta chain) has a handful of counts. Antigen: not known. Mismatch with germline at one junction end may stem from a read error. The sample originates from a study of cytomegalovirus exposure and HLA in healthy donors. Study-wide results and limits: The HLA-A and HLA-B alleles of most subjects were reportedly predicted accurately from TCR beta sequences. Within an earlier analysis, most TCR beta V segments proved productive either about 87% or about 30% of the time.

This CDR3 is 17 amino acids long. The germline CDR1 and CDR2 sequences are SGHKS and YYEKEE (reference sequence). The PCR was carried out with 60 Vbeta primers and 13 Jbeta primers. The repertoire was sequenced with immunoSEQ multiplex PCR; TCRdb's copy has only in-frame clones and lacks some. The table includes approximately 150,000 clones, around three quarters detected once. This clonotype was sampled from a man between 40 and 49 years old in good health and CMV-seronegative. The sequenced sample consisted of PBMCs. The rearrangement uses TRBV5-5 and TRBJ2-6, with a weak D call TRBD1 (5 bases). CDR3 loop: CASSLVPSSSGANGLTF. For the CDR3, the DNA is TGTGCCAGCAGCTTGGTGCCGTCATCCTCTGGGGCCAACGGCCTGACTTTC.